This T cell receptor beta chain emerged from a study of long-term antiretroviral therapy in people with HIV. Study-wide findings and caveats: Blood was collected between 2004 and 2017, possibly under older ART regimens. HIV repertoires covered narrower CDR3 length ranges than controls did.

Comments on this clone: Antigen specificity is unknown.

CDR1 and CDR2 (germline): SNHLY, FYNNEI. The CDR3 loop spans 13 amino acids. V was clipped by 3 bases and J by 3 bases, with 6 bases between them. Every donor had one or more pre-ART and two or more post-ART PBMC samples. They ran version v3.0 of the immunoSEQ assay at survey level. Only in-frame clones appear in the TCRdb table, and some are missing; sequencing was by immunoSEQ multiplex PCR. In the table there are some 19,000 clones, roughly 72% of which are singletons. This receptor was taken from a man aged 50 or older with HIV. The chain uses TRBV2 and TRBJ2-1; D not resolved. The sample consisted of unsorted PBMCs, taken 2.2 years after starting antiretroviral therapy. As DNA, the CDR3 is TGTGCCAGCAGTGAGGGCAACTACAATGAGCAGTTCTTC. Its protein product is CASSEGNYNEQFF.